There are many counts of the clone carrying this T cell receptor (beta chain). TCRdb reanalyzed the PCR reads via MiXCR. The sample carries about 43,000 clones, under 4% recorded once. This sample was taken from a study of metastatic and nonmetastatic thyroid tumors. From germline, CDR1 is DFQATT and CDR2 SNEGSKA (reference sequence). Trimming left V 3 bases short and J 3 bases short, with 9 bases between. The CDR3 is made up of 13 amino acids. Every patient underwent thyroid surgery untreated. The sequenced material came from blood. The sequence was collected from a female donor with papillary thyroid cancer or a benign thyroid nodule (not recorded which). Some clones in this sample may be carry-over from other donors' samples. The genes are TRBV20-1 and TRBJ1-5; D not certain. The CDR3 is CSASQFLNQPQHF. CDR3 nucleotide sequence: TGCAGTGCTAGTCAGTTTCTCAATCAGCCCCAGCATTTT.